This T cell receptor (beta chain) was sequenced in a study of blood T cell repertoires in COVID-19 (dated by TCRdb to the early 2020s). General notes on the study: Samples covering the acute and convalescent phases of COVID-19 were provided by collaborators in the United States, Italy and Spain. The repertoires were released in a freely available public database intended as a resource for research on the immune response to SARS-CoV-2. The material from the prospective study consisted of cDNA or gDNA derived from T cells, B-cell-depleted T cells, or PBMCs. The samples were drawn from the first 160 participants of the ongoing ImmuneRACE study and from some 1,300 subjects provided by 6 global collaborators. Where HLA class I and class II types were available, the types were taken from metadata supplied by the sample provider, not from assay-based typing. Subjects who had been exposed to COVID-19, were actively infected with it, or had recovered from it provided the deeply sampled blood TCRbeta repertoires that made up the dataset. A de-identified subject ID, COVID-19 status, age in years and sex were almost always included in the sample metadata.

From the cysteine up to the phenylalanine, the CDR3 has a length of 16 residues. Only the CDR3 portion is preserved as DNA: 48 bases, with reading frame beginning at the first base. V and J lose 3 bases and 0 bases, and a span of 12 bases separates them. CDR1 and CDR2, looked up from the germline V gene, are SGHTA and FQGTGA. TCRbeta CDR3 regions were amplified from genomic DNA by means of the immunoSEQ Assay, a bias-controlled multiplex PCR. The source study handled its data this way. Within the assay, amplification of reference gene primers was used to estimate how many nucleated cells each sample contained. To quantify the absolute abundance of each unique TCRbeta CDR3 rearrangement, sequence reads were collapsed and filtered. Productive Simpson clonality was computed per sample as the square root of Simpson's diversity index over productive rearrangements. TCRdb limited this immuneACCESS table to in-frame rearrangements with V and J called. A share of clones is missing; checked studies link under half to unresolved V genes, and the rest is unexplained. The DNA was the basis for D and trimming; V, J and clone size are from that table. Within this sample are about 74,000 clones, with about four fifths of them counted one time only. More than 20% of the sample lies in the top ten.

Results and caveats for the whole study, not just this receptor: Clinical and demographic metadata were provided uncurated, with the amount varying by source and participant.

This clone was counted many times. Its antigen specificity is not known. Base quality data are lacking; no much larger clone is found one base away. The collaborating institutions used their own protocols to collect whole blood in K2EDTA tubes. For TCRbeta analysis, collaborators shipped samples in one of three forms: frozen whole blood, isolated PBMCs, or DNA extracted from either of those sample types. The V and J genes are TRBV7-3 and TRBJ2-1, with TRBD2 tentatively as D gene (6 bases match). Sequenced: peripheral blood. The TCR originated in a man between 65 and 79 years old with acute or convalescent COVID-19. The sequence in DNA is TGTGCCAGCAGCTTCACGCCGACTAGCTCCTACAATGAGCAGTTCTTC. It translates as CASSFTPTSSYNEQFF.